This TCR beta chain was captured by sequencing in a study of blood T cells in healthy people across ages. V lost 6 bases and J 4 bases, leaving 16 bases between the germline ends. The CDR3 is made up of 14 amino acids. Study findings and constraints: Across the age range, TCR beta diversity per million T cells fell in a roughly linear way.

Together with a sample-barcoded 5' primer, a J-beta primer mix was included in a second PCR lasting about 7 to 12 cycles. Each CDR3 protein is one row after TCRdb ran MiXCR on the 5' RACE reads. The repertoire has roughly 1.9 million distinct CDR3 sequences, roughly two fifths of them found once; the top ten carry roughly 23%. A note on this clonotype: Its cognate antigen is unknown.

The source of this sequence is a human donor in good health. Sequenced: blood. V usage is TRBV12-3 or TRBV12-4 and J usage is TRBJ2-7; maybe TRBD1 (5 bases). DNA of the CDR3: TGTGCCAGCAGCTTCGCTTTCGACAGTTACGAGCAGTACTTC. This gives the protein CASSFAFDSYEQYF.